The 23 T cell receptor beta chains listed next were all sequenced from one sample in a study of T-cell reconstitution after alpha-beta-depleted transplantation in children. Findings of the study overall: T-cell numbers and diversity, one year after transplant, stemmed largely from T cells that were newly produced.

Unique molecular identifiers were incorporated into the prepared TCRbeta library. TCRdb fed the PCR reads into MiXCR, producing one record per CDR3 protein. The sample has around 300,000 distinct CDR3 sequences, almost 8% seen once. Antigens for these TCRs are unknown. This sample comprised peripheral blood, obtained 360 days after TCRalphabeta/CD19-depleted stem cell transplant. These receptors all stem from a female patient between 2 and 15 years old who had a stem cell transplant for Fanconi anemia, so the T cells may come from the graft donor.

J is TRBJ2-7 and V is TRBV5-1; D possibly uses TRBD1 or TRBD2 (5 bases each). The V end was cut by 5 bases, the J end by 3 bases, with 15 bases between. Germline V gene data show CDR1 as SGHRS and CDR2 as YFSETQ. The CDR3 spans 14 residues. CDR3 sequence (DNA): TGCGCCAGCAGAACCACCGGGACGGGCTACGAGCAGTACTTC. Protein: CASRTTGTGYEQYF.

The chain employs TRBV7-2 and TRBJ2-7; 9 bases are shared with TRBD1. The V gene's germline CDR1 is SGHTA and CDR2 FQGNSA. J was trimmed by 5 bases and V by 5 bases; bases with no gene match: 16. This CDR3 is built from 17 residues. The CDR3 DNA sequence: TGTGCCAGCAGCCTCCCTTACAGGGGGCGAAATCCCCACGAGCAGTACTTC. It encodes CASSLPYRGRNPHEQYF.

This clonotype has a count of ten or more. The rearrangement joins TRBV5-1 to TRBJ2-3; no clear D. Trimming shortened V by 0 bases and J by 3 bases, and 11 bases separated the two germline ends. CDR1 is SGHRS and CDR2 is YFSETQ in the germline V gene. This CDR3 comprises 15 residues. The CDR3 is CASSLDYFKTDTQYF. For the CDR3, the DNA is TGCGCCAGCAGCTTGGATTACTTCAAGACAGATACGCAGTATTTT.

This clonotype appeared many times. V is TRBV7-8 and J is TRBJ2-1; the match to TRBD2 covers 10 bases. The CDR3 loop spans 16 amino acids. The V and J ends lost 1 base and 7 bases, in that order; junction bases with no gene match: 7. CDR1 is SGHVS, CDR2 FQNEAQ, per germline. The chain's CDR3 is CASSLGQRGGMNEQFF. CDR3 coding DNA: TGTGCCAGCAGCTTAGGTCAGCGGGGGGGCATGAATGAGCAGTTCTTC. Full variable domain (missing parts from reference TRBV7-8 and TRBJ2-1): GAGVSQSPRYKVAKRGQDVALRCDPISGHVSLFWYQQALGQGPEFLTYFQNEAQLDKSGLPSDRFFAERPEGSVSTLKIQRTQQEDSAVYLCASSLGQRGGMNEQFFGPGTRLTVL.

The J gene is TRBJ2-3, the V gene TRBV20-1; 7 bases match TRBD2. Germline V gene data show CDR1 as DFQATT and CDR2 as SNEGSKA (reference sequence). The CDR3 sequence is 15 residues long. V was clipped by 0 bases and J by 3 bases; unmatched bases: 6. The CDR3 here is CSARDPWTSTDTQYF. The DNA for the CDR3 is TGCAGTGCTAGAGATCCTTGGACTAGTACAGATACGCAGTATTTT.

The sample holds one count of this clonotype. The chain couples TRBV19 to TRBJ2-2; D may be TRBD2 (5 bases). Germline V gives CDR1 LNHDA, CDR2 SQIVND (reference sequence). V was cut by 6 bases and J by 3 bases, with 11 bases left in between. This CDR3 region has 14 residues. CDR3: CASSRRRDTGELFF. For the CDR3, the DNA is TGTGCCAGTAGCCGCCGGCGGGACACCGGGGAGCTGTTTTTT.

There are many counts of this clonotype. The chain employs TRBV6-1 and TRBJ2-5; D ambiguous. This CDR3 is 11 amino acids long. Trimming took 4 bases from V and 4 from J, leaving 4 bases between them. CDR1 is MNHNS, CDR2 SASEGT, per germline. The CDR3 nucleotides are TGTGCCAGCAGTGTTAGAGAGACCCAGTACTTC. Translation: CASSVRETQYF.

The chain has TRBV7-6 and TRBJ2-5; no definite D call. Trimming took off 1 base at V and 5 bases at J, with 20 bases between the two ends. CDR1 SGHVS and CDR2 FNYEAQ come from the germline V gene. The CDR3 spans 17 residues. CDR3 sequence reads: CASSLVSGSLIGETQYF. The CDR3 nucleotides read TGTGCCAGCAGCTTAGTTTCAGGTTCTCTCATTGGGGAGACCCAGTACTTC.

This clonotype was seen at least ten times. This chain joins TRBV25-1 and TRBJ2-3; 10 positions match TRBD2. This CDR3 has 16 amino acids. Trimming took 5 bases from V and 4 from J; bases not matched to a gene: 9. Germline CDR1 MGHDK, CDR2 SYGVNS. CDR3 protein: CASSSPSGGAADTQYF. The CDR3 DNA reads as TGTGCCAGCAGTTCTCCAAGCGGGGGGGCCGCAGATACGCAGTATTTT.

The CDR3 region has the DNA TGTGCCAGCAGCTTTCGGGGTAGCGGGGGAACGTTACAAGAGACCCAGTACTTC. It encodes CASSFRGSGGTLQETQYF. The rearrangement joins TRBV11-2 to TRBJ2-5; 9 bases fit TRBD2. J lost 2 bases, V lost 3 bases, and 13 bases had no gene match. From germline, CDR1 is SGHAT and CDR2 FQNNGV. The CDR3 is 18 amino acids.

This chain joins TRBV6-2 or TRBV6-3 and TRBJ1-5; D gene ambiguous. The ends were cut back, 6 bases at V and 5 bases at J, with 17 bases in the middle. CDR3 length equals 15 residues. The V gene's germline CDR1 is MNHEY and CDR2 SVGEGT. In DNA, the CDR3 is TGTGCCAGCAGATCCTTGACGGCGGGAGATCAGCCCCAGCATTTT. Its protein product is CASRSLTAGDQPQHF.

In its sample, this clonotype was seen many times. The chain couples TRBV6-1 to TRBJ2-2, with D tentatively TRBD1 (6 bases). V was shortened by 6 bases and J by 4 bases, with 9 bases between the two germline ends. From germline, CDR1 is MNHNS and CDR2 SASEGT. This CDR3 comprises 13 residues. CDR3 DNA sequence: TGTGCCAGCAGGGGGGCCGGCACCGGGGAGCTGTTTTTT. Translation: CASRGAGTGELFF.

In its sample, this clonotype was seen many times. This chain links TRBV2 with TRBJ2-5; D is undetermined. Trimming removed 2 bases at V and 2 bases at J, with 6 bases between. This CDR3 is built from 13 residues. Per germline, CDR1 SNHLY and CDR2 FYNNEI. The CDR3 DNA sequence: TGTGCCAGCAGTGAATTAGTTCAAGAGACCCAGTACTTC. Protein: CASSELVQETQYF.

This clonotype came up many times. The rearrangement joins TRBV15 to TRBJ1-1; D is undetermined. Trimming removed 0 bases at V and 0 bases at J, with 5 bases between. This CDR3 is 14 amino acids long. CDR1 LNHNV and CDR2 YYDKDF come from the germline V gene (reference sequence). The CDR3 DNA follows: TGTGCCACCAGCAGAGATGGGATGAACACTGAAGCTTTCTTT. Protein product: CATSRDGMNTEAFF.

This clonotype was seen ten or more times. The chain combines TRBV27 with TRBJ1-2; 7 positions match TRBD1. The CDR3 runs to 14 residues. Looked up from germline, CDR1 is MNHEY and CDR2 is SMNVEV (reference sequence). V shed 5 bases, J shed 4 bases, and the junction held 7 bases outside the gene matches. CDR3 amino acids: CASSVLTGRYGYTF. CDR3 DNA: TGTGCCAGCAGTGTTCTGACAGGGCGCTATGGCTACACCTTC.

The gene calls are TRBV19 and TRBJ2-7; D uncertain. Germline CDR1 LNHDA, CDR2 SQIVND (reference sequence). V lost 5 bases to trimming and J lost 5 bases, with 7 bases between them. The CDR3 consists of 11 residues. The CDR3 coding sequence is TGTGCCAGTAGTCAGCTAGACGAGCAGTACTTC. Its protein is CASSQLDEQYF.

The genes are TRBV2 and TRBJ1-4; 7 bases fit TRBD1. V trimming: 1 base; J trimming: 5 bases; junction bases outside the gene matches: 4. The V gene's germline CDR1 is SNHLY and CDR2 FYNNEI. CDR3 length: 15 residues. The CDR3 region has the DNA TGTGCCAGCAGTGAAGAGGGGGGACAGAATGAAAAACTGTTTTTT. Amino acid sequence: CASSEEGGQNEKLFF.

This chain connects TRBV6-1 to TRBJ2-3; D possibly corresponds to TRBD1 (5 bases). This CDR3 is 14 amino acids long. CDR1 and CDR2 (germline): MNHNS, SASEGT. The V end was cut by 9 bases, the J end by 2 bases, with 15 bases between. In DNA form, the CDR3 reads TGTGCCAGTTCACGACAGAGTGTCACAGATACGCAGTATTTT. This translates into CASSRQSVTDTQYF.

Only a few counts were recorded for this clonotype. The CDR3 sequence: CAWSEWEEKLFF. The CDR3 DNA follows: TGTGCCTGGAGTGAGTGGGAGGAAAAACTGTTTTTT. J is TRBJ1-4 and V is TRBV30, with no clear D. The length of the CDR3 is 12 residues. The germline V gene encodes CDR1 GTSNPN and CDR2 SVGIG (reference sequence). V lost 1 base and J 8 bases, leaving 8 bases between the germline ends.

This clonotype came up many times. The chain has TRBV18 and TRBJ2-7; D is ambiguous. The CDR3 extends over 12 amino acids. CDR1 is KGHSH, CDR2 LQKENI, per germline. V was clipped by 6 bases and J by 7 bases, with 13 bases between them. CDR3 region: CASSPRSAEQYF. The CDR3 DNA reads as TGTGCCAGCTCTCCCCGATCTGCGGAGCAGTACTTC.

This clonotype was counted at least ten times. The V call is TRBV20-1, the J call TRBJ2-5; tentatively, D is TRBD1 (5 bases). CDR1 is DFQATT, CDR2 SNEGSKA, per germline (reference sequence). The CDR3 has 12 residues. V was cut by 5 bases and J by 2 bases, with 9 bases left in between. CDR3 in DNA: TGCAGTGCTTCCCGACAGCAAGAGACCCAGTACTTC. This translates into CSASRQQETQYF.

This clonotype was seen a few times. V usage is TRBV6-1 and J usage is TRBJ2-7, with TRBD1 matching 7 bases. From germline, CDR1 is MNHNS and CDR2 SASEGT. The J segment lost 0 bases and the V segment lost 9 bases, leaving 8 bases of the junction unmatched. This CDR3 has 14 residues. CDR3 residues: CASTNRDSSYEQYF. The CDR3 bases are TGTGCCAGTACCAACCGGGACAGCTCCTACGAGCAGTACTTC.

This clonotype has just a few counts. The chain joins TRBV12-3 or TRBV12-4 to TRBJ2-2; the D call may be TRBD1 or TRBD2 (5 bases each). This CDR3 comprises 16 residues. Trimming removed 7 bases from V and 1 base from J, with 16 bases in between. DNA for the CDR3: TGTGCCAGCAATCCTCGGGGCAGTGAGAACACCGGGGAGCTGTTTTTT. It is translated as CASNPRGSENTGELFF.